The clone carrying this T cell receptor beta chain was seen a few times. Its antigen remains unidentified. It was unfractionated whole blood from which total RNA was extracted. The library gave individual cDNA molecules unique molecular identifiers. TCRdb reanalysed the 5' RACE reads using MiXCR and keeps one entry per CDR3 protein. The sample has 75,000 or so distinct CDR3 sequences; about 15% are singletons. This entry is derived from a study of human T cells and chemical hapten exposure. Study-wide results and caveats: DPC sensitization produced no change in TCRs with frequency above 1 in 1000.

This CDR3 is built from 16 residues. Trimming took 0 bases from V and 3 from J, leaving 13 bases between them. Germline-derived CDR1 and CDR2 are MGHRA and YSYEKL. This rearrangement joins TRBV4-1 to TRBJ2-3; a possible D gene is TRBD2 (6 bases). The clonotype comes from a female donor in good health. The CDR3 protein is CASSQERTTRTDTQYF. CDR3 bases: TGCGCCAGCAGCCAAGAAAGGACTACCCGAACAGATACGCAGTATTTT.